These 7 T cell receptor beta chains originate from one sample sequenced in a study of beta chain features in type 1 diabetes. Whole-study results and caveats: Patients with Type 1 diabetes showed moderately but significantly shorter TCRB CDR3s in all four CD4+ subsets.

Every bit of the isolated RNA underwent reverse transcription, so sequencing read expressed TCRB transcripts. TCRdb keeps only in-frame clones here, not all; method: immunoSEQ multiplex PCR. The data hold over 150,000 clones, with approximately 10% observed a single time. These receptors are not linked to any known antigen. The sample taken for sequencing was central memory CD4+ T cells from blood. Source of these receptors: a man aged 30 to 45 with type 1 diabetes.

The chain links TRBV23-1 to TRBJ2-7, with 15 bases aligning to TRBD2. TRBV23-1 belongs to the ORF category, with a function that is uncertain. The CDR3 is 15 amino acids. V dropped 3 bases and J dropped 4; count of bases not matched to a gene: 1. The CDR3 region is CASSQGLAGGYEQYF. The CDR3 coding sequence is TGCGCCAGCAGTCAGGGACTAGCGGGGGGATACGAGCAGTACTTC.

The table lists this clone with a few counts. The rearrangement joins TRBV4-2 to TRBJ2-1, with 10 bases matching TRBD2. Trimming removed 1 base from V and 8 bases from J; junction bases left unmatched: 5. There are 15 residues in the CDR3. CDR1 and CDR2 from the germline V gene are LGHNA and YNFKEQ. DNA for the CDR3: TGTGCCAGCAGCCAAGGTCTAGCGGGAGTGGATGAGCAGTTCTTC. Its protein is CASSQGLAGVDEQFF.

This clone has more than one count but fewer than ten. This chain links TRBV28 with TRBJ2-4; D perhaps matches TRBD1 (5 bases). Germline V CDR1 and CDR2: MDHEN, SYDVKM. The CDR3 totals 15 residues. The V gene lost 5 bases and the J gene lost 0 bases, with 11 bases spanning the gap. CDR3 amino acids: CASSPDSLAKNIQYF. CDR3 coding DNA: TGTGCCAGCAGTCCAGACAGTCTAGCCAAAAACATTCAGTACTTC.

In this sample, this clone turned up a few times. The rearrangement joins TRBV6-6 to TRBJ2-3; 8 bases agree with TRBD2. Trimming removed 4 bases from V and 9 bases from J; junction bases left unmatched: 12. The CDR3 extends over 15 amino acids. Per the germline V gene, CDR1 is MNHNY and CDR2 is SVGAGI (reference sequence). The CDR3 DNA reads TGTGCCAGCAGTTCCGGGGGTATTAGACTAGCGACGCAGTATTTT. Translating gives CASSSGGIRLATQYF.

The chain joins TRBV28 to TRBJ1-2; 8 positions match TRBD1. CDR3 length: 14 amino acids. V trimming: 6 bases; J trimming: 4 bases; junction bases outside the gene matches: 7. Germline V gene sequence: CDR1 MDHEN, CDR2 SYDVKM. CDR3 bases: TGTGCCAGCAGGGAACAGGGGGTGGGCTATGGCTACACCTTC. Translated, it gives CASREQGVGYGYTF.

The chain uses TRBV7-9 and TRBJ2-1; TRBD2 matches at 12 bases. Germline V gives CDR1 SEHNR, CDR2 FQNEAQ (reference sequence). The V and J ends lost 4 bases and 6 bases, in that order; junction bases with no gene match: 13. The CDR3 contains 18 residues. CDR3 in DNA: TGTGCCAGCAGCTCTACCTCACCGACTAGCGGGAGCCGCAATGAGCAGTTCTTC. It codes for CASSSTSPTSGSRNEQFF.

The chain uses TRBV7-2 and TRBJ2-2; perhaps TRBD1 as D (6 bases). This CDR3 is 14 amino acids long. Trimming left V 2 bases short and J 13 bases short, with 17 bases between. Germline-derived CDR1 and CDR2 are SGHTA and FQGNSA. The DNA for the CDR3 is TGTGCCAGCAGCTTAATATTTTCACAGGGTGGGCTGTTTTTT. As protein: CASSLIFSQGGLFF.